Each of the 7 T cell receptor beta chains below was sequenced from the same sample in a study of tumor T cells in aggressive B-cell lymphoma. The table came from immunoSEQ multiplex PCR; TCRdb's copy has only in-frame clones and leaves some out. The profile shows about 2,000 clones, roughly 80% of them singletons. The sample comprised tumor tissue. These receptor sequences come from an adult with diffuse large B cell lymphoma.

The chain joins TRBV23-1 to TRBJ2-6; no definite D call. TRBV23-1 falls under the ORF class, with uncertain function. The CDR3 totals 17 residues. V lost 1 base and J 0 bases, leaving 10 bases between the germline ends. Written as DNA, the CDR3 is TGCGCCAGCAGTCAATTGGGCAGAGCCTCTGGGGCCAACGTCCTGACTTTC. Translating it yields CASSQLGRASGANVLTF.

The chain is built from TRBV4-2 and TRBJ2-3, with D maybe TRBD2 (5 bases). The V gene lost 1 base and the J gene lost 8 bases, with 16 bases spanning the gap. In germline, CDR1 is LGHNA, CDR2 YNFKEQ. The CDR3 consists of 15 residues. The CDR3 loop is CASSQGSAGEGTQYF. In DNA, the CDR3 is TGTGCCAGCAGCCAAGGGAGCGCGGGCGAGGGTACGCAGTATTTT.

The gene calls are TRBV27 and TRBJ2-3, with 8 bases lining up with TRBD2. Germline V gene data show CDR1 as MNHEY and CDR2 as SMNVEV (reference sequence). The CDR3 is 15 residues long. The trim removed 3 bases at V and 4 bases at J, leaving 6 bases unmatched. The chain's CDR3 is CASSLVAGTADTQYF. Here the CDR3 DNA reads TGTGCCAGCAGTTTGGTAGCGGGGACGGCAGATACGCAGTATTTT.

The chain links TRBV19 to TRBJ2-1; 11 bases fit TRBD2. The V segment lost 5 bases and the J segment 6 bases; nucleotides outside the gene matches: 6. The germline V gene encodes CDR1 LNHDA and CDR2 SQIVND (reference sequence). CDR3 size: 15 residues. CDR3 sequence (DNA): TGTGCCAGTAGTCTACTAGCGGGGGCCATCAATGAGCAGTTCTTC. Protein product: CASSLLAGAINEQFF. Combining the CDR3 with reference TRBV19 and TRBJ2-1 gives the whole variable domain DGGITQSPKYLFRKEGQNVTLSCEQNLNHDAMYWYRQDPGQGLRLIYYSQIVNDFQKGDIAEGYSVSREKKESFPLTVTSAQKNPTAFYLCASSLLAGAINEQFFGPGTRLTVL.

In nucleotides, the CDR3 is TGCGCCAGCCGGACGACCTGGGGCGCAGATACGCAGTATTTT. The encoded protein is CASRTTWGADTQYF. The V call is TRBV5-1, the J call TRBJ2-3; tentatively, D is TRBD1 (5 bases). V lost 7 bases and J lost 4, with 16 bases in between. Germline values: CDR1 SGHRS, CDR2 YFSETQ. The CDR3 is made up of 14 amino acids.

A single count supports this clone. This sequence joins TRBV30 and TRBJ1-4; D is ambiguous. Germline assignment: CDR1 GTSNPN and CDR2 SVGIG (reference sequence). Deletions cut 0 bases from V and 8 bases from J, with 7 bases between. There are 12 residues in the CDR3. The CDR3 here is CAWSVLKEKLFF. The CDR3 coding sequence is TGTGCCTGGAGTGTACTAAAAGAAAAACTGTTTTTT.

This sequence joins TRBV19 and TRBJ2-3; 7 bases agree with TRBD1. Trimming at V came to 8 bases and at J to 2 bases, leaving 10 bases not matched to a gene. CDR1 and CDR2 from the germline V gene are LNHDA and SQIVND (reference sequence). CDR3 length: 15 amino acids. This chain's CDR3 is CASRSHRGFTDTQYF. CDR3 bases: TGTGCCAGTCGGAGTCACAGGGGATTCACAGATACGCAGTATTTT. The whole variable domain, filled in from reference TRBV19 and TRBJ2-3, reads DGGITQSPKYLFRKEGQNVTLSCEQNLNHDAMYWYRQDPGQGLRLIYYSQIVNDFQKGDIAEGYSVSREKKESFPLTVTSAQKNPTAFYLCASRSHRGFTDTQYFGPGTRLTVL.